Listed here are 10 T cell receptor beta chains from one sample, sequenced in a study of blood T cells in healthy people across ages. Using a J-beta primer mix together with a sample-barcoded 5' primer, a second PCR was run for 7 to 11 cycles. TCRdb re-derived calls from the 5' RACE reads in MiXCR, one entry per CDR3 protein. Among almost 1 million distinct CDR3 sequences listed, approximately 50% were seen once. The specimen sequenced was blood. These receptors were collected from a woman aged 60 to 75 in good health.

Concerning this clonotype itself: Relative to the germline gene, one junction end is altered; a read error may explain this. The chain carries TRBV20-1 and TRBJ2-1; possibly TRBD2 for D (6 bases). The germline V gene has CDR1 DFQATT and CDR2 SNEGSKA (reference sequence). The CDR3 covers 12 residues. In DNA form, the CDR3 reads TGCAGTGCTAGTAACCCGCTCCGGGAGCGGTTCTTC. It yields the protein CSASNPLRERFF.

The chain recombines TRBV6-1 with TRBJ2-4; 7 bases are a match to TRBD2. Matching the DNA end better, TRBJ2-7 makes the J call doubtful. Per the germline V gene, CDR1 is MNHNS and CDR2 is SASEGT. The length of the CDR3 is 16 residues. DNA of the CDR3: TGTGCCAGCAGTGGGGCTAGGCGGGGGTATTCCTACGAGCAGTACTTC. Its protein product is CASSGARRGYSYEQYF.

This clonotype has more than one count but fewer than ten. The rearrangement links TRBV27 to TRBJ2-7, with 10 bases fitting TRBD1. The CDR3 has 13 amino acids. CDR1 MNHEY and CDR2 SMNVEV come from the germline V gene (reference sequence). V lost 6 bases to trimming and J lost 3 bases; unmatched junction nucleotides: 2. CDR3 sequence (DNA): TGTGCCAGCAGGGGACAGGGGTTCTACGAGCAGTACTTC. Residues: CASRGQGFYEQYF.

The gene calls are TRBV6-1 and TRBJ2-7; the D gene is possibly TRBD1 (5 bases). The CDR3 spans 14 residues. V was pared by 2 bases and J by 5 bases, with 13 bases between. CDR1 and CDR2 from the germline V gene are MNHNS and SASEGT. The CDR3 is CASSEQGTLDEQYF. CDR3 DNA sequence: TGTGCCAGCAGTGAACAGGGTACCCTAGACGAGCAGTACTTC.

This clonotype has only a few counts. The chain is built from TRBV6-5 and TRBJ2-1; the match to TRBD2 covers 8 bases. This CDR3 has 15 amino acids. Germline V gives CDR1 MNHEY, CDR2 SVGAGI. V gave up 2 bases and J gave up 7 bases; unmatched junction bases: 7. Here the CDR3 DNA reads TGTGCCAGCAGTTACAAGCGGGAGACTAGTAATGAGCAGTTCTTC. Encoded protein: CASSYKRETSNEQFF.

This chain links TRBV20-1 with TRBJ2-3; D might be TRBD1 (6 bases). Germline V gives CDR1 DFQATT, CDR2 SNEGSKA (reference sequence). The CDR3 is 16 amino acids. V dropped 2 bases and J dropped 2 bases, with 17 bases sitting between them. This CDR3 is CSARPGQSRSTDTQYF. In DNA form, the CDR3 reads TGCAGTGCTAGACCTGGACAGTCCCGTTCCACAGATACGCAGTATTTT.

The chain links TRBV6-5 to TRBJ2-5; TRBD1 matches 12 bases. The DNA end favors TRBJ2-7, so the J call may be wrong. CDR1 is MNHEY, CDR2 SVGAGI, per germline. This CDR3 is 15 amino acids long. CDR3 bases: TGTGCCAGCGCAAGTTCCGGGACAGGGGGCTTCGAGCAGTACTTC. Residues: CASASSGTGGFEQYF.

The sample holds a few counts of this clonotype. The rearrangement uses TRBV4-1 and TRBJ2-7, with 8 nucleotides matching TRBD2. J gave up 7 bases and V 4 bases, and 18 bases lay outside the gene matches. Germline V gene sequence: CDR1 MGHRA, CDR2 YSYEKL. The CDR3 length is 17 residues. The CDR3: CASSRARFSGAGFEQYF. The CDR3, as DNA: TGCGCCAGCAGCCGAGCTCGTTTTAGCGGGGCGGGGTTTGAGCAGTACTTC.

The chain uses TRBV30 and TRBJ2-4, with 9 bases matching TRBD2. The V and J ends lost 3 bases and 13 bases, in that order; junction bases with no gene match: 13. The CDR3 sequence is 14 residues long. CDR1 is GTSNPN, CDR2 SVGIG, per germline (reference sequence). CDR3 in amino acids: CAWRRAGGQTEQYF. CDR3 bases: TGTGCCTGGAGGAGAGCGGGAGGCCAGACGGAGCAGTACTTC.

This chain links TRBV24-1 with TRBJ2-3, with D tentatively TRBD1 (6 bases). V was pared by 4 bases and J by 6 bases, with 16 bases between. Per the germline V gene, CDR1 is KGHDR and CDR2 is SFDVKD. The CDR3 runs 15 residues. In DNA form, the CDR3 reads TGTGCCACCAGTGACTCGAGGACAGTCGGGGATACGCAGTATTTT. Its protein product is CATSDSRTVGDTQYF.